Following are 29 T cell receptor beta chains from one sample sequenced in a study of T cells in Graves' hyperthyroidism and ophthalmopathy. Amplification targeted TCR beta CDR3 regions from RNA transcripts. Initially, a first-round RT-PCR of the TCR CDR3 employed the HTBI primer set. TCRdb re-called the multiplex PCR reads with MiXCR, one entry per CDR3 protein. Among approximately 430,000 distinct CDR3 sequences listed, 15% to 18% were seen once. The sample was blood. All receptors derive from a woman younger than 30 with Graves' hyperthyroidism.

This clonotype was seen repeatedly, ten times or more. V is TRBV7-8 and J is TRBJ2-4; 8 bases agree with TRBD1. V lost 4 bases and J lost 2; bases outside the gene matches: 7. There are 16 residues in the CDR3. Germline CDR1 is SGHVS and CDR2 is FQNEAQ. As DNA, the CDR3 is TGTGCCAGCAGCTCCCAGGGGGCTCGAACCAAAAACATTCAGTACTTC. Encoded protein: CASSSQGARTKNIQYF.

This clonotype appeared many times. The chain is built from TRBV6-2 or TRBV6-3 and TRBJ2-1; perhaps D is TRBD1 or TRBD2 (5 bases each). CDR3 length: 17 residues. Trimming removed 2 bases at V and 8 bases at J, with 22 bases between. Germline V gene lookup returns CDR1 MNHEY and CDR2 SVGEGT. CDR3 region: CASSYELGEMVRHEQFF. As DNA, the CDR3 is TGTGCCAGCAGTTACGAATTGGGGGAAATGGTCCGCCATGAGCAGTTCTTC.

The sample holds a few counts of this clonotype. One junction end disagrees with the germline gene, perhaps due to a read error. The V gene is TRBV5-1, the J gene TRBJ2-7; D is possibly TRBD2 (6 bases). The CDR3 covers 17 residues. CDR1 SGHRS and CDR2 YFSETQ come from the germline V gene. The DNA for the CDR3 is TGTGCCAGTAGTATGCAAGCCCTTATCGGAGGGGCCTACGAGCAGTACTTC. It specifies CASSMQALIGGAYEQYF.

This clonotype was observed many times. The rearrangement links TRBV3-1 to TRBJ2-7; 8 nucleotides line up with TRBD1. Per the germline V gene, CDR1 is LGHDT and CDR2 is YNNKEL (reference sequence). V shed 4 bases, J shed 2 bases, and the junction held 10 bases outside the gene matches. The CDR3 spans 16 residues. For the CDR3, the DNA is TGTGCCAGCAGCCCTACACAGGGGGAACTCACCTACGAGCAGTACTTC. It specifies CASSPTQGELTYEQYF.

This clonotype was detected ten times or more. The chain recombines TRBV2 with TRBJ1-5, with TRBD1 as a possible D gene (6 bases). The V gene's germline CDR1 is SNHLY and CDR2 FYNNEI. Between the trimmed V and J ends, which lost 3 bases and 6 bases, there was a span of 9 bases. The length of the CDR3 is 13 residues. The CDR3: CASSDGGLQPQHF. Written as DNA, the CDR3 is TGTGCCAGCAGTGACGGGGGGCTTCAGCCCCAGCATTTT.

This clonotype was counted a few times. The V gene is TRBV7-2, the J gene TRBJ2-7; 9 bases align to TRBD1. Trimming at V came to 7 bases and at J to 5 bases, leaving 12 bases not matched to a gene. Germline CDR1 reads SGHTA; CDR2 reads FQGNSA. This CDR3 region has 15 residues. Here the CDR3 reads CASTKRRDRVNEQYF. The CDR3 bases are TGTGCCAGCACCAAACGACGGGACAGGGTCAACGAGCAGTACTTC.

This clonotype was detected a few times. The CDR3 is CASSLVSGRNQPQHF. Here the CDR3 DNA reads TGCGCCAGCAGCTTGGTCTCAGGGAGGAATCAGCCCCAGCATTTT. J is TRBJ1-5 and V is TRBV5-1; a possible D gene is TRBD1 (5 bases). V gave up 0 bases and J gave up 4 bases, with 11 bases separating them. The germline V gene encodes CDR1 SGHRS and CDR2 YFSETQ. This CDR3 spans 15 amino acids.

This clonotype was seen at least ten times. The chain has TRBV11-2 and TRBJ2-3; D is ambiguous. Trimming stripped 6 bases from V and 3 bases from J, with 7 bases between. There are 12 residues in the CDR3. CDR1 and CDR2 from the germline V gene are SGHAT and FQNNGV. The CDR3 loop is CASSMGTDTQYF. CDR3 DNA sequence: TGTGCCAGCAGTATGGGGACAGATACGCAGTATTTT.

At least ten counts were recorded for this clonotype. The chain employs TRBV3-1 and TRBJ2-7; no clear D. Trimming pared 1 base from V and 2 bases from J, leaving 9 bases between. Germline V lookup: CDR1 LGHDT, CDR2 YNNKEL (reference sequence). The CDR3 has 14 residues. CDR3 sequence: CASSQAMGTYEQYF. The CDR3, as DNA: TGTGCCAGCAGCCAAGCGATGGGTACCTACGAGCAGTACTTC.

This clonotype has more than one count but fewer than ten. The chain joins TRBV7-9 to TRBJ2-5; possible D gene TRBD2, 6 bases. The CDR3 runs to 14 residues. Between the trimmed V and J ends, which lost 4 bases and 3 bases, there was a span of 12 bases. The germline gives CDR1 SEHNR, CDR2 FQNEAQ (reference sequence). DNA for the CDR3: TGTGCCAGCAGCTCCAGACTAGATGAAGAGACCCAGTACTTC. This sequence encodes CASSSRLDEETQYF.

Ten or more counts support this clonotype. This may arise from a read error, as a much more abundant clone is one base away. The V and J genes are TRBV9 and TRBJ1-1, with D uncertain. Germline V gene data show CDR1 as SGDLS and CDR2 as YYNGEE. This CDR3 comprises 13 residues. Trimming removed 0 bases from V and 0 bases from J, with 3 bases in between. CDR3 nucleotide sequence: TGTGCCAGCAGCGTAGAGGTGAACACTGAAGCTTTCTTT. Translated: CASSVEVNTEAFF.

The sample holds a few counts of this clonotype. A single base separates this from a much larger clone, so it may be a read error. In nucleotides, the CDR3 is TGTGTCAGCAGACTGGACACAAATACCTACGAGCAGTACTTC. Protein sequence: CVSRLDTNTYEQYF. This chain connects TRBV2 to TRBJ2-7, with TRBD1 as a possible D gene (5 bases). Germline-derived CDR1 and CDR2 are SNHLY and FYNNEI. The CDR3 spans 14 residues.

The genes are TRBV10-3 and TRBJ2-2, with 7 bases aligning to TRBD2. The V segment lost 8 bases and the J segment 7 bases; nucleotides outside the gene matches: 4. Germline V lookup: CDR1 ENHRY, CDR2 SYGVKD. The length of the CDR3 is 12 residues. CDR3 residues: CAIARENGELFF. The CDR3 nucleotides read TGTGCCATCGCGCGGGAGAACGGGGAGCTGTTTTTT.

In its sample, this clonotype was seen many times. V and J are TRBV18 and TRBJ2-7; no definite D call. This CDR3 comprises 12 residues. V lost 2 bases, J lost 3 bases, and 5 bases lay in between. Germline values: CDR1 KGHSH, CDR2 LQKENI. For the CDR3, the DNA is TGTGCCAGCTCACCAGGGCTCTACGAGCAGTACTTC. It codes for CASSPGLYEQYF.

This clonotype was detected many times. DNA of the CDR3: TGTGCCAGCAGCCCTTTGCGGGACGGGGGCGAGCAGTACTTC. It yields the protein CASSPLRDGGEQYF. The chain links TRBV3-1 to TRBJ2-7; weak D call: TRBD2 (6 bases). This CDR3 is built from 14 residues. V shed 4 bases and J shed 6 bases, with 16 bases lying between them. The germline V gene encodes CDR1 LGHDT and CDR2 YNNKEL (reference sequence).

At least ten counts were recorded for this clonotype. The chain is built from TRBV11-1 and TRBJ2-7; 7 bases line up with TRBD2. V was pared by 1 base and J by 3 bases, with 6 bases of the junction left unmatched. CDR1 and CDR2 from the germline V gene are SGHAT and FQDESV (reference sequence). The CDR3 runs to 15 residues. CDR3 nucleotide sequence: TGTGCCAGCAGCTTAGAGTCAGCGGGGAACTACGAGCAGTACTTC. Amino acids: CASSLESAGNYEQYF.

The J gene is TRBJ2-2, the V gene TRBV11-2, with D unclear. CDR1 and CDR2 from the germline V gene are SGHAT and FQNNGV. This CDR3 is 14 amino acids long. The V end lost 6 bases, the J end lost 6 bases, and 14 bases lay between the germline ends. CDR3 DNA sequence: TGTGCCAGCAGTGAACGGGCCGCCGCCGGGGAGCTGTTTTTT. This codes for CASSERAAAGELFF.

The table lists this clonotype with many counts. This chain links TRBV20-1 with TRBJ2-1, with D possibly TRBD2 on 5 matching bases. This CDR3 spans 14 amino acids. Deletions cut 3 bases from V and 7 bases from J, with 16 bases between. Germline V gene lookup returns CDR1 DFQATT and CDR2 SNEGSKA (reference sequence). The DNA for the CDR3 is TGCAGTGCTAGGGCGGCTAGCAGTAGGAATGAGCAGTTCTTC. Its translation: CSARAASSRNEQFF.

Many counts were recorded for this clonotype. The rearrangement uses TRBV28 and TRBJ1-1; TRBD1 might be the D (5 bases). The CDR3 totals 12 residues. V lost 4 bases and J 7 bases, leaving 10 bases between the germline ends. Germline values: CDR1 MDHEN, CDR2 SYDVKM. CDR3 DNA: TGTGCCAGCAGTTACGGGGGAGATGAAGCTTTCTTT. Its protein product is CASSYGGDEAFF.

V and J are TRBV7-2 and TRBJ2-7, with 15 bases identical to TRBD2. The CDR3 is made up of 17 amino acids. V trimming: 3 bases; J trimming: 6 bases; junction bases outside the gene matches: 9. The germline V gene encodes CDR1 SGHTA and CDR2 FQGNSA. Written as DNA, the CDR3 is TGTGCCAGCAGCTTCCAGCTGGGACTAGCGGGGGGAGGCGAGCAGTACTTC. It yields the protein CASSFQLGLAGGGEQYF.

The CDR3 nucleotides are TGTGCCAGCAGCTCTGCTAGCGGGGGGGCTTCGGGTGAGCAGTTCTTC. This translates into CASSSASGGASGEQFF. This chain links TRBV11-2 with TRBJ2-1; TRBD2 agrees at 12 bases. CDR3 size: 16 residues. CDR1 and CDR2 from the germline V gene are SGHAT and FQNNGV. With V trimmed by 4 bases and J by 9 bases, 10 bases remained unmatched.

This clonotype was recorded a few times. The V gene is TRBV6-6, the J gene TRBJ1-6; D is unclear. The CDR3 is 14 residues long. Trimming shortened V by 0 bases and J by 9 bases, and 9 bases separated the two germline ends. Looked up from germline, CDR1 is MNHNY and CDR2 is SVGAGI (reference sequence). CDR3 DNA: TGTGCCAGCAGTTACTCCTCCGGTGCTTCACCCCTCCACTTT. Translating gives CASSYSSGASPLHF.

The V and J genes are TRBV6-5 and TRBJ2-7, with D possibly being TRBD2 (7 bases). CDR3 size: 18 residues. Germline V gene sequence: CDR1 MNHEY, CDR2 SVGAGI. The ends were cut back, 3 bases at V and 2 bases at J, with 23 bases in the middle. The CDR3 is CASSYGLGAGEGTYEQYF. The CDR3 DNA reads as TGTGCCAGCAGTTATGGATTGGGGGCAGGGGAGGGGACCTACGAGCAGTACTTC.

The chain uses TRBV19 and TRBJ1-1, with D hard to call. CDR3 length: 13 amino acids. Trimming took 3 bases from V and 5 from J, leaving 10 bases between them. Germline values: CDR1 LNHDA, CDR2 SQIVND (reference sequence). The CDR3 DNA reads as TGTGCCAGTAGTATTAATGTAGGGACTGAAGCTTTCTTT. Translated, it gives CASSINVGTEAFF. Full variable domain (outside the CDR3, taken from reference TRBV19 and TRBJ1-1): DGGITQSPKYLFRKEGQNVTLSCEQNLNHDAMYWYRQDPGQGLRLIYYSQIVNDFQKGDIAEGYSVSREKKESFPLTVTSAQKNPTAFYLCASSINVGTEAFFGQGTRLTVV.

The V and J genes are TRBV6-1 and TRBJ2-1; the match to TRBD2 covers 14 bases. V gave up 5 bases and J gave up 2 bases; unmatched junction bases: 8. The CDR3 loop spans 18 amino acids. Looked up from germline, CDR1 is MNHNS and CDR2 is SASEGT. The CDR3 region is CASSYGTSGRLPYNEQFF. The DNA of the CDR3 is TGTGCCAGCAGTTACGGGACTAGCGGGAGACTCCCCTACAATGAGCAGTTCTTC.

This clonotype was counted ten times or more. The chain recombines TRBV14 with TRBJ2-1, with D hard to call. CDR1 and CDR2 from the germline V gene are SGHDN and FVKESK. The ends were cut back, 1 base at V and 4 bases at J, with 11 bases in the middle. The CDR3 spans 15 residues. The CDR3 reads CASSQVRMIYNEQFF. CDR3 coding DNA: TGTGCCAGCAGCCAAGTTAGGATGATTTACAATGAGCAGTTCTTC.

This clonotype was observed a handful of times. The chain joins TRBV6-1 to TRBJ2-1; 7 bases map to TRBD2. With V trimmed by 4 bases and J by 10 bases, 7 bases remained unmatched. This CDR3 has 13 residues. Germline V lookup: CDR1 MNHNS, CDR2 SASEGT. DNA of the CDR3: TGTGCCAGCAGTGGTTTTCGGGGAGGGGAGCAGTTCTTC. Translation gives CASSGFRGGEQFF.

The chain couples TRBV5-6 to TRBJ2-1; the D is unclear. This CDR3 comprises 14 residues. Germline CDR1 SGHDT, CDR2 YYEEEE. V was clipped by 2 bases and J by 4 bases, with 10 bases between them. CDR3 DNA: TGTGCCAGCAGCTTAGACGACGTATACAATGAGCAGTTCTTC. Protein: CASSLDDVYNEQFF. The full variable domain, its missing parts supplied by reference TRBV5-6 and TRBJ2-1, is DAGVTQSPTHLIKTRGQQVTLRCSPKSGHDTVSWYQQALGQGPQFIFQYYEEEERQRGNFPDRFSGHQFPNYSSELNVNALLLGDSALYLCASSLDDVYNEQFFGPGTRLTVL.

This clonotype has ten or more counts. This sequence joins TRBV20-1 and TRBJ1-5; TRBD1 is a possible D gene (6 bases). Germline CDR1 and CDR2: DFQATT and SNEGSKA (reference sequence). V gave up 8 bases and J gave up 6 bases, with 20 bases separating them. CDR3 length equals 14 residues. CDR3 protein: CSLRGGEEFQPQHF. The CDR3, as DNA: TGCAGTCTAAGGGGGGGCGAGGAGTTTCAGCCCCAGCATTTT.